This T cell receptor beta chain came from a study of T cells after yellow fever vaccination. Study-wide results and limits: Sorted memory subsets on day 0 lacked detectable levels of almost all vaccine-responding clonotypes.

5'RACE template switching produced TCR cDNA carrying a universal primer site and UMIs. A single record per CDR3 protein comes from TCRdb applying MiXCR to the 5' RACE reads. Here the sample spans under 50,000 distinct CDR3 sequences, 6% to 7% being singletons. This clonotype was found many times. The TCR sequence derives from a man younger than 40 who received the YFV17D yellow fever vaccine. The input for sequencing was PBMCs, either bulk or a sorted T-cell subset (CD4+, CD8+, memory, or dextramer-sorted; not recorded which), taken 45 days after the yellow fever booster vaccination.

This CDR3 reads CSARDTDRDSSIQYF. The DNA for the CDR3 is TGCAGTGCTAGAGATACGGACCGGGACAGTAGCATTCAGTACTTC. The rearrangement uses TRBV20-1 and TRBJ2-4; 7 nucleotides match TRBD1. This CDR3 region has 15 residues. In germline, CDR1 is DFQATT, CDR2 SNEGSKA (reference sequence). V was pared by 0 bases and J by 9 bases, with 11 bases of the junction left unmatched.